The subject of this entry is one T cell receptor beta chain. This clone's antigen is unknown. No much larger clonotype is one base removed from it; base qualities were not supplied. Measured from the cysteine to the phenylalanine, the CDR3 is 13 residues long. Just the 39-base CDR3 DNA is kept, in frame starting at base 1. From V the trimming removes 6 bases and from J it removes 4 bases, while the gene matches leave 5 bases of the junction unaccounted for. Looking up the germline V gene (reference sequence) yields CDR1 LNHDA and CDR2 SQIVND. This sample is part of a study of blood T cell repertoires in COVID-19 (dated by TCRdb to the early 2020s). Study-level background: Samples covering the acute and convalescent phases of COVID-19 were provided by collaborators in the United States, Italy and Spain. The prospective study material was composed of cDNA or gDNA derived from T cells, B-cell-depleted T cells, or PBMCs. The dataset comprised deeply sampled blood TCRbeta repertoires from subjects exposed to, actively infected with, or recovered from COVID-19. The repertoires were made available in a free public database intended to serve as a resource for research on the immune response to SARS-CoV-2. Samples were obtained from the ongoing ImmuneRACE study (first 160 participants) and from some 1,300 subjects provided by 6 global collaborators. The sample metadata nearly always contained a de-identified subject ID, COVID-19 status, age in years and sex. Where available, HLA class I and class II types were obtained from metadata supplied by the sample provider rather than from assay-based typing. Results and caveats for the whole study, not just this receptor: The amount of clinical and demographic metadata varied by source and participant and was provided uncurated.

TCRbeta CDR3 regions were amplified from genomic DNA by means of the immunoSEQ Assay, a bias-controlled multiplex PCR. In the source study's methods: Within the assay, amplification of reference gene primers was used to estimate how many nucleated cells each sample contained. Sequence reads were collapsed and filtered to measure the absolute abundance of every unique TCRbeta CDR3 rearrangement. For each sample, productive Simpson clonality was calculated as the square root of Simpson's diversity index across productive rearrangements. TCRdb limited this immuneACCESS table to in-frame rearrangements with V and J called. A share of clones is missing; checked studies link under half to unresolved V genes, and the rest is unexplained. V, J and clone size derive from that table, while D and trimming were established from the DNA sequence. The sample table lists about 250,000 clones, around four fifths of them with a count of one. Jointly, the top ten make up 3.6% of the sample.

Enrolling through a virtual design, the prospective study's participants ranged in age from roughly 18 to 89 years and lived across some 22 United States geographic areas. To assign participants to cohorts, the prospective study relied on clinical history that participants themselves reported in a screening survey and a study questionnaire. Exposed participants had been in contact, within 2 weeks of entering the study, with a person who had a PCR-confirmed or clinician-diagnosed case of COVID-19. In the prospective study, whole blood, serum and a nasopharyngeal or oropharyngeal swab were collected from each participant by mobile phlebotomists. Additional blood draws and questionnaires over an approximately two-month period could optionally be provided by prospective study participants. Before DNA extraction, blood samples from the prospective study were shipped at room temperature or frozen.

The sequencing input was PBMCs or T cells enriched from blood (not recorded which). Rearrangement joined TRBV19 to TRBJ1-2; 7 of the junction bases match TRBD1. This TCR was sampled from a woman in her thirties or forties who had been exposed to COVID-19. The nucleotides read TGTGCCAGTAGCAAGGACAGGAGCTATGGCTACACCTTC. The encoded protein is CASSKDRSYGYTF.